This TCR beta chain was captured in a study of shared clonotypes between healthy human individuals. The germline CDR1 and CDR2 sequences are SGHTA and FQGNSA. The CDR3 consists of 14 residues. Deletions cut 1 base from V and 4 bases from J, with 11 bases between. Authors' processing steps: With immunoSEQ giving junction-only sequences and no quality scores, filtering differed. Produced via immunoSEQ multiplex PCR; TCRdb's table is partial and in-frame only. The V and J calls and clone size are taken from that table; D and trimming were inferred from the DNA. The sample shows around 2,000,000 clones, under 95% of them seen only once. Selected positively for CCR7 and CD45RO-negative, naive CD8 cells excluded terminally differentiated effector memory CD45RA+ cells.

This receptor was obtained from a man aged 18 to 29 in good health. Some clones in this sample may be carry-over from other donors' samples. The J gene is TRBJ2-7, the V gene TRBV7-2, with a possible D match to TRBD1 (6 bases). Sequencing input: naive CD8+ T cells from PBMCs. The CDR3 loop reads CASSLVGDNYEQYF. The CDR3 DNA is TGTGCCAGCAGCTTAGTAGGGGACAATTACGAGCAGTACTTC.